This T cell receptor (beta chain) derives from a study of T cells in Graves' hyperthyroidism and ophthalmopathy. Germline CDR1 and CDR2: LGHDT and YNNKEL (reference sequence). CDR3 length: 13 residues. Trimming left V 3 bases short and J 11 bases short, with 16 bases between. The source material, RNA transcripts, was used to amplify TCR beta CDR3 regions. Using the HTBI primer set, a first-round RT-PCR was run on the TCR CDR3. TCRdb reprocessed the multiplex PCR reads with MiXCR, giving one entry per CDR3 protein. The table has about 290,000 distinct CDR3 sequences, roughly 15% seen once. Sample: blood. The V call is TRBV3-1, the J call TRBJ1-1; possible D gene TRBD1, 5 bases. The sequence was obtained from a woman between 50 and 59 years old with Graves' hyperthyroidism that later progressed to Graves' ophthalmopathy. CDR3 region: CASSHSGPNFAFF. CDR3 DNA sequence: TGTGCCAGCAGCCACTCGGGGCCAAACTTCGCTTTCTTT. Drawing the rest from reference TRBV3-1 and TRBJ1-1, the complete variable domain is DTAVSQTPKYLVTQMGNDKSIKCEQNLGHDTMYWYKQDSKKFLKIMFSYNNKELIINETVPNRFSPKSPDKAHLNLHINSLELGDSAVYFCASSHSGPNFAFFGQGTRLTVV.